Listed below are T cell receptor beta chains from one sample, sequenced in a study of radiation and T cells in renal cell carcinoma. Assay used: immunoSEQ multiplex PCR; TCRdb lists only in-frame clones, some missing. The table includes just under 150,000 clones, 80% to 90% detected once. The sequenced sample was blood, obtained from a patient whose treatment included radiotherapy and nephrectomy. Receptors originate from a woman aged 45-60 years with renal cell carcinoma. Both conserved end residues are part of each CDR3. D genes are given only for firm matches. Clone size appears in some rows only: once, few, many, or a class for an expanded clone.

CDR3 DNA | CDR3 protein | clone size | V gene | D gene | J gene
TGCGCCAGCAGCCCAGCAAGGCAGAACTATGGCTACACCTTC | CASSPARQNYGYTF | . | TRBV4-3 | . | TRBJ1-2
TGTGCCAGCAGTACACAGGGGAACACTGAAGCTTTCTTT | CASSTQGNTEAFF | . | TRBV28 | . | TRBJ1-1
TGTGCCAGCAGCTCTCCGGTCGATACGCAGTATTTT | CASSSPVDTQYF | . | TRBV7-2 | . | TRBJ2-3
TGTGCCAGCAGTTTAGTCGGCAGGGAGTTTTGGGAGCAGTACTTC | CASSLVGREFWEQYF | . | TRBV28 | . | TRBJ2-7
TGTGCCAGCAGCCGACGGGGTACGACCTATCAGCCCCAGCATTTT | CASSRRGTTYQPQHF | once | TRBV5-6 | . | TRBJ1-5
TGTGCCAGCAGTGACCTCTCCGCGGCAGATACGCAGTATTTT | CASSDLSAADTQYF | . | TRBV25-1 | . | TRBJ2-3
TGTGCCAGCAGCTCCGGGACAGGGGACACTGAAGCTTTCTTT | CASSSGTGDTEAFF | . | TRBV7-9 | TRBD1 | TRBJ1-1
TGTGCCAGCAGTGTCCCCCGGGGGGCTCGAGGTGGAAACACCATATATTTT | CASSVPRGARGGNTIYF | . | TRBV6-1 | . | TRBJ1-3
TGTGCCAGCAGCTTAGCGCGGCCAGGGAACTCCTACGAGCAGTACTTC | CASSLARPGNSYEQYF | . | TRBV7-6 | . | TRBJ2-7
TGTGCCAGCAGCTTATCTTGGGGGCAGCCCCAGCATTTT | CASSLSWGQPQHF | . | TRBV11-2 | . | TRBJ1-5
TGTGCCAGCAGTGAACGAGGGTACCATGAGCAGTTCTTC | CASSERGYHEQFF | . | TRBV2 | . | TRBJ2-1
TGTGCCAGCAGCTTAGCGGGAGAGGAGACAGATACGCAGTATTTT | CASSLAGEETDTQYF | . | TRBV7-2 | . | TRBJ2-3
TGTGCCAGCCGATCCCTCCGGGACAGGTTTTTT | CASRSLRDRFF | . | TRBV6-1 | TRBD1 | TRBJ1-4
TGTGCCAGCAGCTTGCAGGTCTCTGGGGCCAACGTCCTGACTTTC | CASSLQVSGANVLTF | . | TRBV11-2 | . | TRBJ2-6
TGTGCCAGCAGCTTACCGGGACAGGGTTCGCAGTACTTC | CASSLPGQGSQYF | . | TRBV7-2 | TRBD1 | TRBJ2-7
TGTGCCAGCAGTTCTACTAGCGGGGCCACACTCGATATTTCCGAGCAGTACTTC | CASSSTSGATLDISEQYF | . | TRBV28 | TRBD2 | TRBJ2-7
TGTGCCAGCAGTTTTATTGTGGGTCCCCAGCATTTT | CASSFIVGPQHF | . | TRBV27 | . | TRBJ1-5
TGTGCCAGCAGACGGGACTTTGATCAAGAGACCCAGTACTTC | CASRRDFDQETQYF | . | TRBV5-4 | . | TRBJ2-5
TGTGCCAGTAGTAAAACAGGAAACTCTGGAAACACCATATATTTT | CASSKTGNSGNTIYF | . | TRBV19 | . | TRBJ1-3
TGTGCCAGCAGCACCGGACCGAGCTCCTACGAGCAGTACTTC | CASSTGPSSYEQYF | . | TRBV7-2 | . | TRBJ2-7
TGTGCCAGCAGTTACTCGGGCCAGATTGAAGCTTTCTTT | CASSYSGQIEAFF | . | TRBV6-6 | . | TRBJ1-1
TGTGCCAGCAGGAGGACTTTCCCCGGGCCCGAAAAACTGTTTTTT | CASRRTFPGPEKLFF | . | TRBV6-1 | . | TRBJ1-4
TGTGCCTGGAGCGGGACCGTGGAGGGAGGCACCTTC | CAWSGTVEGGTF | . | TRBV30 | . | TRBJ1-2
TGTGCCAGCAGCTTAGGCGGGACGAGCTCCTACGAGCAGTACTTC | CASSLGGTSSYEQYF | . | TRBV5-6 | . | TRBJ2-7
TGTGCCAGCTCACTTGGACAGGGGAACACCGGGGAGCTGTTTTTT | CASSLGQGNTGELFF | . | TRBV18 | TRBD1 | TRBJ2-2
TGTGCCAGCAGTTACGGAAGACCCCCAGATACGCAGTATTTT | CASSYGRPPDTQYF | . | TRBV6-5 | . | TRBJ2-3
TGTGCCAGCAAGAAAGCGGGGGGGCGTCAGGAGCAGTATTTT | CASKKAGGRQEQYF | . | TRBV28 | TRBD2 | TRBJ2-3
TGTGCCAGCTTGGTGGGTAGCGGGTACTACGAGCAGTACTTC | CASLVGSGYYEQYF | . | TRBV2 | TRBD2 | TRBJ2-7
TGTGCCAGCAGCTTTGGAGCAACTAATGAAAAACTGTTTTTT | CASSFGATNEKLFF | . | TRBV5-4 | . | TRBJ1-4
TGTGCCAGCAGCCCCCGGGACAGGGGAGAGAGCGAGCAGTACTTC | CASSPRDRGESEQYF | . | TRBV5-6 | TRBD1 | TRBJ2-7
TGTGCCAGCAGTCGATACAATGAGCAGTTCTTC | CASSRYNEQFF | . | TRBV6-5 | . | TRBJ2-1
TGTGCCAGCAGCTCGTTTGGGAACACTGAAGCTTTCTTT | CASSSFGNTEAFF | . | TRBV7-2 | . | TRBJ1-1
TGTGCCAGCAGCTTAGTAGGGCAGGGGTCAGGGCAGCCCCAGCATTTT | CASSLVGQGSGQPQHF | . | TRBV7-2 | . | TRBJ1-5
TGTGCCAGCAGCTTGGCCAGACCTAACTATGGCTACACCTTC | CASSLARPNYGYTF | . | TRBV5-5 | . | TRBJ1-2
TGTGCCAGCAGCTTAGATCCGGGGATTGGCTACACCTTC | CASSLDPGIGYTF | . | TRBV7-2 | . | TRBJ1-2
TGCGCCAGCAGCCTTGGCGGGAACTATGGCTACACCTTC | CASSLGGNYGYTF | . | TRBV4-3 | . | TRBJ1-2
TGTGCCAGCTCACCGTCGGGGACTGAGGCTGGGGAGCTGTTTTTT | CASSPSGTEAGELFF | . | TRBV18 | . | TRBJ2-2
TGTGCCAGCAGCACCCGACAGGGGACGGCCGAGCAGTTCTTC | CASSTRQGTAEQFF | . | TRBV21-1 | . | TRBJ2-1
TGTGCCAGCAGTGCCCGGGGTGCTGGAAACACCATATATTTT | CASSARGAGNTIYF | . | TRBV9 | . | TRBJ1-3
TGTGCCAGCAGCCTTAAGACAGGGGACACCGGGGAGCTGTTTTTT | CASSLKTGDTGELFF | few | TRBV5-6 | TRBD1 | TRBJ2-2
TGTGCCAGCAGCCCCCAGGGGACGAACACTGAAGCTTTCTTT | CASSPQGTNTEAFF | . | TRBV7-2 | . | TRBJ1-1
TGTGCCAGCAGCGTAGTGGGAGGGGGCGATGGCTACACCTTC | CASSVVGGGDGYTF | . | TRBV9 | TRBD1 | TRBJ1-2
TGTGCCAGTAACCTGGGGGCGGGGGAGCTGTTTTTT | CASNLGAGELFF | . | TRBV19 | . | TRBJ2-2
TGCGCCAGCAGCTTGGCCTGGGGACACGAGCAGTACTTC | CASSLAWGHEQYF | . | TRBV5-1 | . | TRBJ2-7
TGTGCCAGCAGCCTACTAGCGGGAGGGACCTACGAGCAGTACTTC | CASSLLAGGTYEQYF | . | TRBV7-2 | TRBD2 | TRBJ2-7
TGCGCCAGCAGCTGGACGGGGGATCCGCAAAAAACGCAGTATTTT | CASSWTGDPQKTQYF | . | TRBV5-1 | . | TRBJ2-3
TGCGCCAGCAGCCTAACAGGGACTAAAGGGGATCAGCCCCAGCATTTT | CASSLTGTKGDQPQHF | . | TRBV4-3 | . | TRBJ1-5
TGTGCCAGCAGTGACCAGATTCGCCCTTACGAGCAGTACTTC | CASSDQIRPYEQYF | . | TRBV2 | . | TRBJ2-7
TGTGCCAGCAGCTCTGGGGTCTCTATCTCCCACGAGCAGTACTTC | CASSSGVSISHEQYF | . | TRBV7-2 | . | TRBJ2-7
TGTGCCAGCAGCGAGGGGAGGCCGAACACCGGGGAGCTGTTTTTT | CASSEGRPNTGELFF | . | TRBV6-5 | . | TRBJ2-2
TGTGCCATCAGTGAGTCGGGTCAGGGGGCAGATACGCAGTATTTT | CAISESGQGADTQYF | . | TRBV10-3 | TRBD1 | TRBJ2-3
TGTGCCAGCAGCTCCCGACTAGCCAAAAACATTCAGTACTTC | CASSSRLAKNIQYF | . | TRBV11-2 | . | TRBJ2-4
TGTGCCAGCAGCTTAGTTGGTAGCGGGGGACCCTACGAGCAGTACTTC | CASSLVGSGGPYEQYF | once | TRBV13 | TRBD2 | TRBJ2-7
TGCGCCAGCAGTGAAACGGGTATCGACCTGACAGGGGGGGAAGAGACCCAGTACTTC | CASSETGIDLTGGEETQYF | . | TRBV10-2 | TRBD1 | TRBJ2-5
TGTGCCAGCAGTCCTGACAATGAGCAGTTCTTC | CASSPDNEQFF | . | TRBV28 | . | TRBJ2-1